This T cell receptor beta chain emerged from a study of CD8 T cells in ankylosing spondylitis. Study conclusions and caveats: Peripheral blood samples showed relatively rare disease-linked clones, and these clones were CD8+. Matched ankylosing spondylitis synovial fluid reportedly showed significant enrichment of disease-linked clones. A TCR beta motif of roughly 8 highly homologous variants seemed to mark ankylosing spondylitis blood.

TCRdb fed the 5' RACE reads into MiXCR, producing one record per CDR3 protein. In the table there are around 490,000 distinct CDR3 sequences, about 5% of which are singletons. The CDR3 is 16 amino acids. CDR1 is SGDLS and CDR2 is YYNGEE in the germline V gene. With 4 bases clipped from V and 3 bases from J, the junction kept 9 bases outside the gene matches. About this clonotype itself: The antigen remains unidentified.

The chain uses TRBV9 and TRBJ1-1; 10 bases are shared with TRBD1. The receptor was derived from a male donor with ankylosing spondylitis. The sequenced sample consisted of blood, either unsorted or a sorted T cell fraction (not recorded which). CDR3 sequence: CASSIRQGASDTEAFF. The DNA for the CDR3 is TGTGCCAGCAGCATCCGACAGGGGGCCAGTGACACTGAAGCTTTCTTT.